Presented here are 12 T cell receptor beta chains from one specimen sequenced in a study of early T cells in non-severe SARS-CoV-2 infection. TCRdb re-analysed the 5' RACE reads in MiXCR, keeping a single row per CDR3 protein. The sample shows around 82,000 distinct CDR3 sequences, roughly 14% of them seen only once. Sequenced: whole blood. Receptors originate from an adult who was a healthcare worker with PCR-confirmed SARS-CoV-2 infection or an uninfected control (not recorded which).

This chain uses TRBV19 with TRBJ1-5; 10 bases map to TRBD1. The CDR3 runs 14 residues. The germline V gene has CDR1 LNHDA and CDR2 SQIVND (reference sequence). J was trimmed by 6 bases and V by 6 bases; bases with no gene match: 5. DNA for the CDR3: TGTGCCAGTAGCAGGGACAGGGGACGTCAGCCCCAGCATTTT. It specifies CASSRDRGRQPQHF.

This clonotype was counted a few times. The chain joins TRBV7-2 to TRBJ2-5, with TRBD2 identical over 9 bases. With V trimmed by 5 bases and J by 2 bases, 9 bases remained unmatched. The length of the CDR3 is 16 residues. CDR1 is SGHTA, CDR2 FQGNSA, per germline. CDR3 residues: CASSPTSGVYQETQYF. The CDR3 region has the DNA TGTGCCAGCAGCCCGACTAGCGGTGTTTATCAAGAGACCCAGTACTTC.

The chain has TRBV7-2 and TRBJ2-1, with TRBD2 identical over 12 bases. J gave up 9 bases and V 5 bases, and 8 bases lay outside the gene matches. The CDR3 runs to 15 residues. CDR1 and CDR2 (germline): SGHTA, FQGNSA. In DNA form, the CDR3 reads TGTGCCAGCAGCCCCCGTCTAGCGGGGGGGCTTGAGCAGTTCTTC. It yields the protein CASSPRLAGGLEQFF. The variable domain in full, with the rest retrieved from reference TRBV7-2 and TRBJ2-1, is GAGVSQSPSNKVTEKGKDVELRCDPISGHTALYWYRQSLGQGLEFLIYFQGNSAPDKSGLPSDRFSAERTGGSVSTLTIQRTQQEDSAVYLCASSPRLAGGLEQFFGPGTRLTVL.

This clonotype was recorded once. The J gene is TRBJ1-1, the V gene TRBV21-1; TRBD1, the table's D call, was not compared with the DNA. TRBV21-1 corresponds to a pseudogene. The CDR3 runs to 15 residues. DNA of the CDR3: TGTGCCAGCAGCAGAGAACAGGGGAAGAACACTGAAGCTTTCTTT. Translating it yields CASSREQGKNTEAFF.

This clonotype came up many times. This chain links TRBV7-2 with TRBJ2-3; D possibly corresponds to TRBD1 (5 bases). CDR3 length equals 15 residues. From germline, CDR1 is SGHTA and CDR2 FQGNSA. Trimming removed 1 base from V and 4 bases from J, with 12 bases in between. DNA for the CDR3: TGTGCCAGCAGCTTAGATCCCAGGGCGGCAGATACGCAGTATTTT. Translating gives CASSLDPRAADTQYF.

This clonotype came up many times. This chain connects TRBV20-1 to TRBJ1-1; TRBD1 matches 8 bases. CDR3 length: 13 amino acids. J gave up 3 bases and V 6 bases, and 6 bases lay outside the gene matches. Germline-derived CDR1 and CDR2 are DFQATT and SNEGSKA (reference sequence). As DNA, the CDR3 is TGCAGTGCGAGACAGGGGTTGGACACTGAAGCTTTCTTT. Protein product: CSARQGLDTEAFF.

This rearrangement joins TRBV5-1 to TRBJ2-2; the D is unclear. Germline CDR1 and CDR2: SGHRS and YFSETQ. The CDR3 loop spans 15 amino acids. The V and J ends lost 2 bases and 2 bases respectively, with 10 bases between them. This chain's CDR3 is CASSFKVGNTGELFF. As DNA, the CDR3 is TGCGCCAGCAGCTTCAAAGTCGGAAACACCGGGGAGCTGTTTTTT.

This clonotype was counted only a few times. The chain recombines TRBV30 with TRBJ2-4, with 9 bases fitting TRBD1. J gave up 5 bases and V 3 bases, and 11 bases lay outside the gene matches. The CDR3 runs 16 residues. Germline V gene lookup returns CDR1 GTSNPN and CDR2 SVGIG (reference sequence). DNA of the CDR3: TGTGCCTGGAGAGCCACCGGACAGGGGTTTCAAAACATTCAGTACTTC. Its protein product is CAWRATGQGFQNIQYF.

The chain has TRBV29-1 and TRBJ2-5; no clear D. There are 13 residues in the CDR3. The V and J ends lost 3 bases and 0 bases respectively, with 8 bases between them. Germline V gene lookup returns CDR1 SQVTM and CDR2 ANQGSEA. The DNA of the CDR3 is TGCAGCGTTGACGATGGGGACCAAGAGACCCAGTACTTC. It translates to CSVDDGDQETQYF.

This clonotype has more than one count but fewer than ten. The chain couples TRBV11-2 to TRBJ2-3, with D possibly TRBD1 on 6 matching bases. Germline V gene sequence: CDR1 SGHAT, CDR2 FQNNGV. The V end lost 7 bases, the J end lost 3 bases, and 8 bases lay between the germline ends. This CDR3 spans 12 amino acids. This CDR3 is CASTDRTDTQYF. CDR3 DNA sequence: TGTGCCAGCACCGACAGGACAGATACGCAGTATTTT.

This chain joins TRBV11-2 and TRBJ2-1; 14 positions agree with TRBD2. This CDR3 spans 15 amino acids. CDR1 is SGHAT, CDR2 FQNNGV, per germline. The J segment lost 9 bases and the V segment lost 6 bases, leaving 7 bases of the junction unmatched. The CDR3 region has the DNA TGTGCCAGCAGTCCGACTAGCGGGGGGGCCAGTGAGCAGTTCTTC. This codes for CASSPTSGGASEQFF.

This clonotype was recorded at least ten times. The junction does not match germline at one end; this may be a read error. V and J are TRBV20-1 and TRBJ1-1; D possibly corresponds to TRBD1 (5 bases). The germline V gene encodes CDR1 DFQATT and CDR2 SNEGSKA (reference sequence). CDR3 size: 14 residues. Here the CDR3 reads CSARTGGSNTEVFF. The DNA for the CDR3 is TGCAGTGCTAGAACGGGGGGGTCGAACACTGAAGTTTTCTTT.